The text below deals with one TCR beta chain. Its specificity is not known. This sample stems from a study of cytomegalovirus exposure and HLA in healthy donors. Findings and caveats of the study: In a later analysis, a genetic analysis reported fewer productive-TCR N-insertions in an Asian-associated ancestry cluster than the cohort average. The authors later found TCR association rates varying by HLA locus, with DRB1 most and HLA-C fewest.

CDR3 length: 12 residues. CDR1 is SEHNR, CDR2 FQNEAQ, per germline (reference sequence). V lost 3 bases to trimming and J lost 6 bases, with 8 bases between them. Amplification used 60 Vbeta primers and 13 Jbeta primers. The data were produced by immunoSEQ multiplex PCR, yet TCRdb's version contains in-frame clones alone and is incomplete. The data hold some 110,000 clones, with around three quarters observed a single time. The receptor's source is a woman in her sixties in good health and CMV-seropositive. The chain employs TRBV7-9 and TRBJ1-2; possible D gene TRBD1, 6 bases. The sequencing sample was made of PBMCs. In nucleotides, the CDR3 is TGTGCCAGCAGCTTTGGACAGAATGGCTACACCTTC. This encodes CASSFGQNGYTF.